This TCR beta chain was documented in a study of beta chain features in type 1 diabetes (dated by TCRdb to 2017 to 2018). For context, the study as a whole: No differences in mean age, gender distribution, total cell number or subset yield were found between patients and healthy donors. A total of approximately 100,000,000 sorted cells were examined across all samples, and the number of cells per subset was strongly correlated with RNA yield. The study compared the TCRB repertoires of sorted circulating CD4+ T cell subsets in recently diagnosed type 1 diabetes patients with those in matched healthy donors. Regulatory and stem cell-like memory subsets were isolated from only 8 patients and 8 healthy donors, whereas naive and central memory subsets came from all 30 or so donors.

Paper-wide results and their limitations: Type 1 diabetes patients showed a moderate but significant shortening of TCRB CDR3 length in all four CD4+ subsets. HLA sub-analyses involved small numbers of individuals, so any influence of HLA type on TCRB rearrangement remained unresolved. Because cDNA was sequenced instead of genomic DNA, highly expressing activated cells could be over-represented, though the groups showed no difference in activation or CD3 levels. At VDJ recombination sites, patients with type 1 diabetes made fewer insertions and deleted more nucleotides, a pattern implying thymic rearrangement abnormalities. PCR may preferentially amplify shorter templates, but because patient and control samples were amplified and corrected together, any resulting skew would affect both groups equally. Naive, central memory and regulatory TCRB repertoires appeared to be more alike among patients than among healthy donors.

All of the isolated RNA was reverse transcribed with the High Capacity cDNA Reverse Transcription Kit, so expressed TCRB transcripts were sequenced. Naive, central memory and regulatory T cell samples underwent deep immunoSEQ sequencing, averaging approximately 3.3 million total reads per sample. After sorted cells were lysed in RLT buffer, RNA was extracted with DNase-treated RNeasy Micro or Mini kits, with the choice depending on cell number. Each cell subset was processed separately to prevent cross-contamination, with patient and healthy donor samples processed together. TCRB sequences were amplified from cDNA with the immunoSEQ multiplex PCR, producing 87-bp fragments spanning the CDR3 region. The amplicons were sequenced using the Illumina HiSeq platform. The authors processed their data as follows. Synthetic template baselines were used to correct PCR bias computationally, reads within Hamming distance 2 were collapsed together, and singletons that could not be merged were discarded. Reads were aligned against IMGT to assign V, D and J genes, CDR3 length and insertions or deletions at six rearrangement sites. Clonotype counts were normalized to sorted cell number within each subset before computing true diversity and Gini coefficients with the tcR R package. The overlap coefficient, calculated on TCRB nucleotide sequences, was used to quantify repertoire sharing. The table was pulled from immuneACCESS by TCRdb, which kept in-frame rearrangements only. Such tables lose some clones; where checked, under half of the loss comes from unresolved V genes, and the rest has no known cause. D and trimming come from the DNA, and the V and J calls and clone size come from that table. This sample holds 95,000 to 150,000 clones; 15% to 20% were observed only once. The ten top clones hold 2% to 3% of the sample.

A single peripheral blood draw of approximately 100 mL on average was collected from each donor into heparinised tubes. Naive, central memory, regulatory and stem cell-like memory CD4+ T cells were sorted on a BD FACSAria II using a panel including CD45RO, CCR7, CD25, CD127, CD95 and CD27. A purity above 95% was achieved for all sorted populations. PBMCs were separated immediately by Lymphoprep density gradient centrifugation and were stained directly, without being cultured. So that batch effects would be minimized, each experiment stained and sorted samples in pairs, pairing one healthy donor with one patient. With respect to this clone: Its antigen remains unidentified. Nothing much larger sits one base from this clone, and base qualities are not available.

The clonotype comes from a man between 18 and 35 years old with type 1 diabetes. Sequencing input: central memory CD4+ T cells from blood.

In nucleotide form, the sequence is TGTGCCAGCAGCGTAGATGGGGGTCAAGACGAGCAGTACTTC. This codes for CASSVDGGQDEQYF. The V and J segments used are TRBV9 and TRBJ2-7; the D call could be TRBD1 or TRBD2, with each sharing 5 bases. The CDR3 has 14 amino acids, counting the end cysteine and phenylalanine. CDR3 DNA is the only sequence kept; it has 42 bases, read in frame from the first base. V drops 0 bases and J drops 5 bases, leaving 12 bases in between. Per the germline V gene, SGDLS is the CDR1 and YYNGEE is the CDR2.